This T cell receptor beta chain was obtained from a study of PD-1 blockade in classical Hodgkin lymphoma. Documented time point: cycle 4 day 1 (C4D1), after 6 weeks of nivolumab. There was relapse after autologous stem cell transplantation in every patient, and there was variation in brentuximab vedotin exposure. CDR3 size: 20 residues. The germline CDR1 and CDR2 sequences are LGHNA and YNFKEQ. V gave up 3 bases and J gave up 1 base, with 24 bases separating them. The assay was immunoSEQ multiplex PCR, and TCRdb's table has in-frame clones only and misses some. The sample shows tens of thousands of clones, around 78% of them seen only once.

This sequence joins TRBV4-2 and TRBJ2-2; tentative D call: TRBD1 (7 bases). The receptor's source is a human donor with classical Hodgkin lymphoma. Sequenced here: peripheral blood mononuclear cells (PBMCs), sampled before the fourth cycle of nivolumab. Written as DNA, the CDR3 is TGTGCCAGCAGCCAGGTGGAGGGGGCCATGAGCTACCAGAACACCGGGGAGCTGTTTTTT. Translated: CASSQVEGAMSYQNTGELFF.